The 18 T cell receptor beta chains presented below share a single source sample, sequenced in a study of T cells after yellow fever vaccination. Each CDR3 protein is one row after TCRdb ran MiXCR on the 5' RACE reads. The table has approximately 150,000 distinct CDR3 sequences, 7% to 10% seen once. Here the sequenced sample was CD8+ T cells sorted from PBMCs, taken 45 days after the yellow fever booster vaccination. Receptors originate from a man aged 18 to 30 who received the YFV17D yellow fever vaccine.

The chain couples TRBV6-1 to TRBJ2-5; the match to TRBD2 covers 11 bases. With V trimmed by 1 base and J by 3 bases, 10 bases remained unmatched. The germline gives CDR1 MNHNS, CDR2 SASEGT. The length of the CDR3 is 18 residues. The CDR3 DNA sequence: TGTGCCAGCAGTGAAGAGGTAGCGGGGGGGCTTTATGAAGAGACCCAGTACTTC. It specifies CASSEEVAGGLYEETQYF.

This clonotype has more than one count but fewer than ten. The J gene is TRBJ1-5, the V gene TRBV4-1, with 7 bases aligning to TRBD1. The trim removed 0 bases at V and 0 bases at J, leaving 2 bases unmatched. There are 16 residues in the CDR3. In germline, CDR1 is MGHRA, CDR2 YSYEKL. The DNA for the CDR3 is TGCGCCAGCAGCCAAGAGGGGGACAGTAGCAATCAGCCCCAGCATTTT. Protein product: CASSQEGDSSNQPQHF.

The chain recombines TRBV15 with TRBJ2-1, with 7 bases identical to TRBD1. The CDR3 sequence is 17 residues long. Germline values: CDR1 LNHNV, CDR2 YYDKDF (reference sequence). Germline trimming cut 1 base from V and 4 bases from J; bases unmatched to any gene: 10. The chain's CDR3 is CATSRAKTGQLYNEQFF. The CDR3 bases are TGTGCCACCAGCAGAGCAAAGACGGGACAGCTTTACAATGAGCAGTTCTTC.

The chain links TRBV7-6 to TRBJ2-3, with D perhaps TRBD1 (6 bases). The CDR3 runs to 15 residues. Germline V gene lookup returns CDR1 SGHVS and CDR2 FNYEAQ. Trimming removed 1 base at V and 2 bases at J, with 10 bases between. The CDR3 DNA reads TGTGCCAGCAGCTTAGAGGGGGTGGTCACAGATACGCAGTATTTT. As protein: CASSLEGVVTDTQYF.

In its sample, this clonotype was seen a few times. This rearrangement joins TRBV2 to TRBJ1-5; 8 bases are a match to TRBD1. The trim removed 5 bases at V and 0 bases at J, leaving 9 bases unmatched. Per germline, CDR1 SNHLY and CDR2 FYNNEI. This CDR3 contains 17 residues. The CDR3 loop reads CASSNPTGGYSNQPQHF. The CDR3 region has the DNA TGTGCCAGCAGTAATCCAACAGGGGGGTATAGCAATCAGCCCCAGCATTTT.

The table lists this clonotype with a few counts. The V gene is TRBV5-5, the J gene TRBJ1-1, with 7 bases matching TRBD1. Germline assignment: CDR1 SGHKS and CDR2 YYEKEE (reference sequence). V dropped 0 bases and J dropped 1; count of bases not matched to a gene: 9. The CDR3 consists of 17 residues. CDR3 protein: CASSLDGLGQTNTEAFF. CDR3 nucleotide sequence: TGTGCCAGCAGCTTGGACGGCCTGGGACAGACGAACACTGAAGCTTTCTTT.

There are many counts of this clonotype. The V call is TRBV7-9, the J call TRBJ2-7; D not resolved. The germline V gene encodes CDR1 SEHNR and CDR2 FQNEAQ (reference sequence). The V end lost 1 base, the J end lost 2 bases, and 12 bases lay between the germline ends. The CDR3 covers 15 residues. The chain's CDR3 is CASSLVGGGAYEQYF. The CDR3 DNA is TGTGCCAGCAGCTTAGTGGGTGGTGGGGCCTACGAGCAGTACTTC.

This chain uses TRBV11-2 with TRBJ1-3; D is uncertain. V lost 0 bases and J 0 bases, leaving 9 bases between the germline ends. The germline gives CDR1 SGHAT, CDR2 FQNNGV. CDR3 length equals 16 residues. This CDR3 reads CASSLEVGDSGNTIYF. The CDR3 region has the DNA TGTGCCAGCAGCTTAGAGGTCGGAGACTCTGGAAACACCATATATTTT.

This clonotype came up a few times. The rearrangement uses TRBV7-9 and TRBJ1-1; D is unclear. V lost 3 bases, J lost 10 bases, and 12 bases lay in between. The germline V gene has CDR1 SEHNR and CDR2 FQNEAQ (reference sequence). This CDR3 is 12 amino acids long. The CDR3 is CASSLTPHLAFF. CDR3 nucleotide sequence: TGTGCCAGCAGCTTGACGCCTCACCTAGCTTTCTTT.

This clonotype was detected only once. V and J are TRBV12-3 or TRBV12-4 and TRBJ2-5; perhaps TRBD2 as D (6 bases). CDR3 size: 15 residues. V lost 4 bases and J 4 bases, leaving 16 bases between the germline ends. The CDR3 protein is CASSYRAAGGETQYF. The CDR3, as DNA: TGTGCCAGCAGTTACCGGGCCGCCGGGGGAGAGACCCAGTACTTC.

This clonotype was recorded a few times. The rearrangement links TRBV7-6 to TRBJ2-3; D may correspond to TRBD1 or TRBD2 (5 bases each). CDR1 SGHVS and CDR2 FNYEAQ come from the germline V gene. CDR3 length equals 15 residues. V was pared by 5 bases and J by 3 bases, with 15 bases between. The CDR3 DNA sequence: TGTGCCAGCAGCCCGTCGGGGCGAGGGACAGATACGCAGTATTTT. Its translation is CASSPSGRGTDTQYF.

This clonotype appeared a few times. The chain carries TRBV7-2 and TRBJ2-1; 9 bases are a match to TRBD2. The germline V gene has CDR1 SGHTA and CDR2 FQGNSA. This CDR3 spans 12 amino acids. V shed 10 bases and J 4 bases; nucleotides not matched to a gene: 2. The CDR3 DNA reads TGTGCCACAGCGGGGGGTTACAATGAGCAGTTCTTC. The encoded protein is CATAGGYNEQFF.

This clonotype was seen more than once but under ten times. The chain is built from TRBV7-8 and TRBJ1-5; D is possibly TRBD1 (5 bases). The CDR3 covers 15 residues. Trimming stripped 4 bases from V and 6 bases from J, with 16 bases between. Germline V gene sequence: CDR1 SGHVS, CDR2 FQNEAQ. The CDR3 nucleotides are TGTGCCAGCAGCTCGGAAGGCGGGGGACGTCAGCCCCAGCATTTT. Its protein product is CASSSEGGGRQPQHF. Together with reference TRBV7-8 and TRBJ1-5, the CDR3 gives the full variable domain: GAGVSQSPRYKVAKRGQDVALRCDPISGHVSLFWYQQALGQGPEFLTYFQNEAQLDKSGLPSDRFFAERPEGSVSTLKIQRTQQEDSAVYLCASSSEGGGRQPQHFGDGTRLSIL.

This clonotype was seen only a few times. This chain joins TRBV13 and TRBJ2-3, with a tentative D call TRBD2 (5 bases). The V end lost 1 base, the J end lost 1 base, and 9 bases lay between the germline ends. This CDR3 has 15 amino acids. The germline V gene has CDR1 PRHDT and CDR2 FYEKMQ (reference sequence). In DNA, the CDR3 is TGTGCCAGCAGCTTAGCGCGGGTGCGCACAGATACGCAGTATTTT. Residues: CASSLARVRTDTQYF.

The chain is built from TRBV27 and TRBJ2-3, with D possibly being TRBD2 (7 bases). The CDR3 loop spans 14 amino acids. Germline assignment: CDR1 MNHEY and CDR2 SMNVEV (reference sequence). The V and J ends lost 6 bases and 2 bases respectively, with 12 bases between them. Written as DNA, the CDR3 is TGTGCCAGCAGAGGGGGGGGGCTCACAGATACGCAGTATTTT. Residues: CASRGGGLTDTQYF.

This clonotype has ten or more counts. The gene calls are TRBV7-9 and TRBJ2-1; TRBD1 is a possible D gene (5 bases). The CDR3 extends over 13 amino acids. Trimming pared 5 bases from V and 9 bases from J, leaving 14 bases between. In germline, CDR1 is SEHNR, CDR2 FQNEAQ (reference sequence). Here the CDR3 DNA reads TGTGCCAGCAGCGCCAGGGTTATCGGTGAGCAGTTCTTC. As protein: CASSARVIGEQFF. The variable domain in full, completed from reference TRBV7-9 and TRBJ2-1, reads DTGVSQNPRHKITKRGQNVTFRCDPISEHNRLYWYRQTLGQGPEFLTYFQNEAQLEKSRLLSDRFSAERPKGSFSTLEIQRTEQGDSAMYLCASSARVIGEQFFGPGTRLTVL.

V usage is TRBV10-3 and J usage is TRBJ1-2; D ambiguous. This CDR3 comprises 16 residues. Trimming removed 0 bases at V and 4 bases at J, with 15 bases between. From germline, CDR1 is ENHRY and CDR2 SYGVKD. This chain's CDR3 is CAISESSVGSGYGYTF. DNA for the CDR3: TGTGCCATCAGTGAGTCGAGCGTAGGCTCTGGCTATGGCTACACCTTC.

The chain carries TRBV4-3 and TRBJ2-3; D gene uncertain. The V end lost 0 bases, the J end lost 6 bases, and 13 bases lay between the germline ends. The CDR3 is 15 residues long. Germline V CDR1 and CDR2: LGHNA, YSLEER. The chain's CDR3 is CASSQEWTETDTQYF. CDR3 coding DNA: TGCGCCAGCAGCCAAGAGTGGACCGAGACGGATACGCAGTATTTT.